A single T cell receptor (beta chain) is shown here with its context. Its specificity is not known. Replicate PCRs for sorted subsets used 200 ng DNA; this equaled 25,000 to 35,000 T cell genomes. Measured with immunoSEQ multiplex PCR; TCRdb has only the in-frame clones, and not every one. Here the sample spans fewer than 2.5 million clones, roughly 93% being singletons. The CDR3 contains 18 residues. The J segment lost 4 bases and the V segment lost 1 base, leaving 10 bases of the junction unmatched. The germline V gene has CDR1 SEHNR and CDR2 FQNEAQ (reference sequence). The data were taken from a study of shared clonotypes between healthy human individuals. Study-wide findings and caveats: The study found roughly 5% of naive CD4 clonotypes shared across a handful of donors. Naive subsets typically showed greater estimated richness than memory subsets.

The V gene is TRBV7-9, the J gene TRBJ2-6; TRBD1 matches 7 bases. Material for sequencing was naive CD4+ T cells from PBMCs. Subset given: CD45RA+ positively selected. The TCR sequence derives from a man between 18 and 29 years old in good health. Some clones in this sample may be carry-over from other donors' samples. The CDR3 nucleotides read TGTGCCAGCAGCTTAGAACTCGACAGGGCGCGGGGGGCCAACGTCCTGACTTTC. It codes for CASSLELDRARGANVLTF.